This T cell receptor beta chain was found in a study of cytomegalovirus exposure and HLA in healthy donors. Background on the study: There were 350 to 450 genotyped donors. Of these, roughly 82% fell in the genetic ancestry cluster associated with self-reported Caucasian donors.

In the case of this clone: The antigen remains unidentified.

Vbeta (60) and Jbeta (13) primers were used in the PCR. The method was immunoSEQ multiplex PCR; TCRdb's version includes in-frame clones alone and lacks a portion of them. The table records 150,000 to 200,000 clones, about 76% of them present only once. The study, taken as a whole, reports: When the data were analyzed later, several of the most significant clusters appeared to be linked to common viral pathogens. Sequencing depth roughly uniform across donors was assumed in presence/absence analyses. The analysis excluded some indistinguishable V segments, including TRBV6-2 and TRBV6-3.

This CDR3 has 12 residues. Germline values: CDR1 LNHDA, CDR2 SQIVND (reference sequence). Trimming left V 5 bases short and J 2 bases short, with 6 bases between. This receptor was obtained from a woman aged 45 to 65 in good health and CMV-seronegative. The sequenced material came from PBMCs. The chain combines TRBV19 with TRBJ1-2; D uncertain. DNA of the CDR3: TGTGCCAGTAGTCAACTGAACTATGGCTACACCTTC. Translating gives CASSQLNYGYTF.